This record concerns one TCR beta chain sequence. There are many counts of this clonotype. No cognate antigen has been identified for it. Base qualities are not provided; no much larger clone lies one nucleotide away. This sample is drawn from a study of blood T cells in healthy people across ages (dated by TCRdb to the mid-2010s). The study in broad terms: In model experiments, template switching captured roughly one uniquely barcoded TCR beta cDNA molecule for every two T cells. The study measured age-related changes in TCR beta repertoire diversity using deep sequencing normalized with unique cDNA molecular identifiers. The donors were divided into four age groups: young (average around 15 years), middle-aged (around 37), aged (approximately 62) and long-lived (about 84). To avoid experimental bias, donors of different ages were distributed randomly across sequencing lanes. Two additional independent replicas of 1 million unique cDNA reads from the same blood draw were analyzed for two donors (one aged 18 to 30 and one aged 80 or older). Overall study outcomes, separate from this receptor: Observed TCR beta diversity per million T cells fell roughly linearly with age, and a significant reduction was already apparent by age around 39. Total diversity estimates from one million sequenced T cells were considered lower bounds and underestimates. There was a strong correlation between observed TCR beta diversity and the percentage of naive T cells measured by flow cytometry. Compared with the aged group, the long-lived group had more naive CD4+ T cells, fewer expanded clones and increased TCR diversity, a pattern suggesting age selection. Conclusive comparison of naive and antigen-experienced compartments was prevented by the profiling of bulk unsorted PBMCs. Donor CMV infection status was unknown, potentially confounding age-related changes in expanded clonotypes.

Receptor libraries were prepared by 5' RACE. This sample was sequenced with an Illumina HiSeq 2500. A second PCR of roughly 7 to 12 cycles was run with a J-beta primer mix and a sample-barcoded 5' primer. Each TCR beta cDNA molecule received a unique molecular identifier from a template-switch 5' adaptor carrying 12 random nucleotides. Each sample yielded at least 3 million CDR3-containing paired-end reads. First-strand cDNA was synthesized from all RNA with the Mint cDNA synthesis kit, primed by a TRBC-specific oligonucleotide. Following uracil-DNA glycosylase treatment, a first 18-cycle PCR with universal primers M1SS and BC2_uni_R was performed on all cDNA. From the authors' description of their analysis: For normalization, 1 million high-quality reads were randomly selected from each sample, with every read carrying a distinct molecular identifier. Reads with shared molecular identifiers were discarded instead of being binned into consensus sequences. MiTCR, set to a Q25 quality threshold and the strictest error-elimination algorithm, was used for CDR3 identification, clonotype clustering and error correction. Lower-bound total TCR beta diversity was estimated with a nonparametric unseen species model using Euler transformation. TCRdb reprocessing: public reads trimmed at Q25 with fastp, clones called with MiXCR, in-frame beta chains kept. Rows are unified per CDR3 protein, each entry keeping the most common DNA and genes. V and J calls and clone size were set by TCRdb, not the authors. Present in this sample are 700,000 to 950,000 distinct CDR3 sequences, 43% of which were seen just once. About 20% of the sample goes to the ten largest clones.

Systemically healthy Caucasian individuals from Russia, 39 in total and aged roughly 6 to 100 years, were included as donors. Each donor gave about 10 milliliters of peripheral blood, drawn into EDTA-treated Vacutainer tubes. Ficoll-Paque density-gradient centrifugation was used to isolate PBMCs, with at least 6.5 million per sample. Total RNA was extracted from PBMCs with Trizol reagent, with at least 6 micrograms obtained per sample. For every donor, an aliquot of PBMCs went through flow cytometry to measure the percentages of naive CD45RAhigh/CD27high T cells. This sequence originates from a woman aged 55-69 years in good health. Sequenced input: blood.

The nucleotide sequence is TGTGCCAGCAGCCTAGAGGGTACGGGAATGGCAGAGACCCAGTACTTC. It specifies CASSLEGTGMAETQYF. The chain uses TRBV7-8 and TRBJ2-5, with a tentative D gene TRBD2 over 5 matching bases. There are 16 amino acids in the CDR3, from cysteine to phenylalanine inclusive. Only CDR3 DNA is held: 48 bases, read in frame from base 1. V is reduced by 5 bases and J by 4 bases, leaving a spacing of 20 bases between them. For CDR1 and CDR2, the germline V gene lists SGHVS and FQNEAQ.